The 9 T cell receptor beta chains below were found in one sample sequenced in a study of T-cell memory formation after mild COVID-19. TCRdb re-called the 5' RACE reads with MiXCR, one entry per CDR3 protein. The repertoire holds 400,000 to 500,000 distinct CDR3 sequences, with 15% to 20% as singletons. Sequences were obtained from PBMCs or a T cell subset sorted from them (not recorded which). Source of these receptors: an adult woman who had mild COVID-19 (a few samples of this study predate the infection). Cell type and time point are not known.

The V call is TRBV5-1, the J call TRBJ1-5; no clear D gene. The ends were cut back, 0 bases at V and 3 bases at J, with 10 bases in the middle. Germline V gene data show CDR1 as SGHRS and CDR2 as YFSETQ. This CDR3 contains 15 residues. CDR3 residues: CASSLDSNVNQPQHF. CDR3 sequence (DNA): TGCGCCAGCAGCTTGGATAGCAACGTCAATCAGCCCCAGCATTTT.

V gene TRBV15 combines with J gene TRBJ1-2, with D perhaps TRBD1 (5 bases). Germline CDR1 and CDR2: LNHNV and YYDKDF (reference sequence). The CDR3 runs 13 residues. Trimming removed 5 bases from V and 5 bases from J, with 12 bases in between. The CDR3 protein is CATSGTEEYGYTF. The CDR3 DNA reads TGTGCCACCAGCGGGACGGAGGAATATGGCTACACCTTC.

This clonotype was observed a few times. V and J are TRBV9 and TRBJ2-1; possibly TRBD2 for D (6 bases). The germline CDR1 and CDR2 sequences are SGDLS and YYNGEE. V gave up 1 base and J gave up 7 bases, with 18 bases separating them. This CDR3 is built from 16 residues. CDR3 DNA: TGTGCCAGCAGCGTATACCCGGGACTCGACCGTAATGAGCAGTTCTTC. Translated: CASSVYPGLDRNEQFF.

This clonotype turned up a few times. CDR3 region: CAISESMMGLSGNTIYF. CDR3 DNA sequence: TGTGCCATCAGTGAGTCGATGATGGGTCTATCTGGAAACACCATATATTTT. The chain employs TRBV10-3 and TRBJ1-3; D remains unclear. With 0 bases removed from V and 1 base from J, the gap between germline ends came to 13 bases. This CDR3 contains 17 residues. Germline values: CDR1 ENHRY, CDR2 SYGVKD.

This clonotype was recorded a few times. The rearrangement uses TRBV15 and TRBJ1-4; 8 bases line up with TRBD1. CDR1 LNHNV and CDR2 YYDKDF come from the germline V gene (reference sequence). This CDR3 region has 19 residues. The J segment lost 0 bases and the V segment lost 6 bases, leaving 15 bases of the junction unmatched. The CDR3 here is CATRSVLSGGQATNEKLFF. The CDR3, as DNA: TGTGCCACCAGATCCGTTTTGTCAGGGGGCCAGGCAACTAATGAAAAACTGTTTTTT.

This clonotype was counted a few times. The chain has TRBV5-1 and TRBJ1-3; unclear D gene. This CDR3 has 11 residues. Looked up from germline, CDR1 is SGHRS and CDR2 is YFSETQ. Trimming shortened V by 10 bases and J by 4 bases, and 9 bases separated the two germline ends. The CDR3 spells CASTSGNTIYF. As DNA, the CDR3 is TGCGCCTCCACCTCCGGAAACACCATATATTTT.

This chain joins TRBV7-2 and TRBJ2-3; TRBD2 agrees at 9 bases. The CDR3 covers 16 residues. Germline V gene sequence: CDR1 SGHTA, CDR2 FQGNSA. After removal of 5 bases from V and 1 base from J, the junction contained 7 bases not matched to a gene. The CDR3 loop reads CASSRMTSGGTDTQYF. The CDR3 region has the DNA TGTGCCAGCAGCCGGATGACTAGCGGAGGCACAGATACGCAGTATTTT. Full variable domain (remainder filled in from reference TRBV7-2 and TRBJ2-3): GAGVSQSPSNKVTEKGKDVELRCDPISGHTALYWYRQSLGQGLEFLIYFQGNSAPDKSGLPSDRFSAERTGGSVSTLTIQRTQQEDSAVYLCASSRMTSGGTDTQYFGPGTRLTVL.

The chain has TRBV29-1 and TRBJ2-7, with 11 positions matching TRBD1. Germline V gene sequence: CDR1 SQVTM, CDR2 ANQGSEA. J lost 6 bases, V lost 6 bases, and 7 bases had no gene match. The CDR3 is 13 amino acids. Written as DNA, the CDR3 is TGCAGCGTCGCTGGACAGGGGGCCGGCGAGCAGTACTTC. Translation gives CSVAGQGAGEQYF.

V gene TRBV7-9 combines with J gene TRBJ1-4, with 9 bases matching TRBD1. CDR3 length equals 16 residues. Germline trimming cut 4 bases from V and 2 bases from J; bases unmatched to any gene: 5. Germline V gives CDR1 SEHNR, CDR2 FQNEAQ (reference sequence). The CDR3 DNA reads TGTGCCAGCAGCTCGAACAGGGGGCTGACTAATGAAAAACTGTTTTTT. Translated, it gives CASSSNRGLTNEKLFF.